Shown below are 17 T cell receptor beta chains from a single sample sequenced in a study of human T cells and chemical hapten exposure. TCRdb reprocessed the RACE reads with MiXCR, giving one entry per CDR3 protein. This repertoire shows tens of thousands of distinct CDR3 sequences, about 9% found once; its top ten account for roughly 13%. As for time point: pre-sensitization, week 0. Regarding treatment: therapeutic diphenylcyclopropenone sensitization with weekly scalp DPC. The input for sequencing was whole blood, taken in connection with sensitization to the hapten diphenylcyclopropenone (DPC). The receptor set was obtained from a woman aged 40 to 50 with alopecia areata. Some clones in this sample may be carry-over from other donors' samples.

By share, this clonotype counts as medium-sized (0.01 to 0.1%). The V gene is TRBV29-1, the J gene TRBJ1-2; D not resolved. The V gene's germline CDR1 is SQVTM and CDR2 ANQGSEA. V dropped 1 base and J dropped 1 base, with 4 bases sitting between them. This CDR3 region has 12 residues. CDR3 DNA sequence: TGCAGCGTTGAAGGGCGTAACTATGGCTACACCTTC. As protein: CSVEGRNYGYTF.

This clonotype came up a few times. As DNA, the CDR3 is TGTGCCAGCAGCTTAGTGAGCTCCTACGAGCAGTACTTC. Protein: CASSLVSSYEQYF. This chain connects TRBV11-1 to TRBJ2-7; D not resolved. V was trimmed by 1 base and J by 0 bases, leaving 4 bases between them. CDR3 length equals 13 residues. CDR1 is SGHAT and CDR2 is FQDESV in the germline V gene (reference sequence).

This clonotype appeared many times. The gene calls are TRBV7-9 and TRBJ2-7, with TRBD1 as a possible D gene (7 bases). V was trimmed by 4 bases and J by 1 base, leaving 20 bases between them. Per the germline V gene, CDR1 is SEHNR and CDR2 is FQNEAQ (reference sequence). The CDR3 runs 17 residues. CDR3 bases: TGTGCCAGCAGCTCGACCGTGGCGGGACAGCTATCCTACGAGCAGTACTTC. It yields the protein CASSSTVAGQLSYEQYF. The full variable domain, with the rest looked up from reference TRBV7-9 and TRBJ2-7, is DTGVSQNPRHKITKRGQNVTFRCDPISEHNRLYWYRQTLGQGPEFLTYFQNEAQLEKSRLLSDRFSAERPKGSFSTLEIQRTEQGDSAMYLCASSSTVAGQLSYEQYFGPGTRLTVT.

This clonotype occurred a few times. The rearrangement joins TRBV4-1 to TRBJ2-5; TRBD2 matches at 12 bases. V lost 1 base and J lost 7; bases outside the gene matches: 7. Germline V gene sequence: CDR1 MGHRA, CDR2 YSYEKL. The CDR3 totals 16 residues. As DNA, the CDR3 is TGCGCCAGCAGCCAAGTGGCTAGCGGGGGGGCGCGGACCCAGTACTTC. Protein product: CASSQVASGGARTQYF.

Remarks on this clonotype: This could be a read error, since a much larger clone is one nucleotide away. The chain joins TRBV12-3 or TRBV12-4 to TRBJ1-1; no firm D call. The CDR3 has 10 residues. The CDR3 DNA reads as TGTGTCAGCATTGCCACTGAAGCTTTCTTT. It is translated as CVSIATEAFF.

The chain is built from TRBV12-3 or TRBV12-4 and TRBJ1-1, with D perhaps TRBD1 (6 bases). The CDR3 spans 14 residues. V gave up 7 bases and J gave up 1 base, with 13 bases separating them. The CDR3 reads CASKPGHQNTEAFF. The CDR3 coding sequence is TGTGCCAGCAAACCGGGACACCAGAACACTGAAGCTTTCTTT.

This clonotype has a count of ten or more. The gene calls are TRBV14 and TRBJ2-7, with TRBD2 identical over 7 bases. The germline CDR1 and CDR2 sequences are SGHDN and FVKESK. After removal of 4 bases from V and 2 bases from J, the junction contained 8 bases not matched to a gene. CDR3 length equals 15 residues. In DNA form, the CDR3 reads TGTGCCAGCAGCCGGGGGAGCGGGGAAGCCTACGAGCAGTACTTC. It yields the protein CASSRGSGEAYEQYF.

This clonotype has just a few counts. The chain uses TRBV20-1 and TRBJ2-1; D uncertain. The germline V gene encodes CDR1 DFQATT and CDR2 SNEGSKA (reference sequence). Deletions cut 4 bases from V and 0 bases from J, with 10 bases between. This CDR3 is 14 amino acids long. The CDR3 nucleotides read TGCAGTGCTACCGACTGGAGCTCCTACAATGAGCAGTTCTTC. It is translated as CSATDWSSYNEQFF.

Concerning this clonotype itself: A single base separates this from a much larger clone, so it may be a read error. The chain employs TRBV7-9 and TRBJ2-5; 8 bases are a match to TRBD1. The germline V gene has CDR1 SEHNR and CDR2 FQNEAQ (reference sequence). CDR3 size: 13 residues. CDR3 DNA: TGTACCAGCAGCCCCAGGGGGCCAGAGACCCAGTACTTC. Its protein product is CTSSPRGPETQYF. The complete variable domain, with remaining parts taken from reference TRBV7-9 and TRBJ2-5, reads DTGVSQNPRHKITKRGQNVTFRCDPISEHNRLYWYRQTLGQGPEFLTYFQNEAQLEKSRLLSDRFSAERPKGSFSTLEIQRTEQGDSAMYLCTSSPRGPETQYFGPGTRLLVL.

This clonotype was picked up many times. The V gene is TRBV7-6, the J gene TRBJ2-1, with D perhaps given as TRBD1 or TRBD2 (5 bases each). The V gene lost 7 bases and the J gene lost 9 bases, with 19 bases spanning the gap. Germline lookup yields CDR1 SGHVS and CDR2 FNYEAQ. The CDR3 loop spans 14 amino acids. The CDR3 is CASTPAGTFGEQFF. CDR3 coding DNA: TGTGCCAGCACCCCGGCAGGGACCTTCGGTGAGCAGTTCTTC.

Only a few counts were recorded for this clonotype. V usage is TRBV6-6 and J usage is TRBJ2-7, with D perhaps being TRBD1 or TRBD2 (5 bases each). Deletions cut 6 bases from V and 8 bases from J, with 20 bases between. Germline CDR1 is MNHNY and CDR2 is SVGAGI (reference sequence). The length of the CDR3 is 14 residues. CDR3 DNA sequence: TGTGCCAGCAGCTCTGACAGACCTGGGGGACAGCAGTACTTC. The encoded protein is CASSSDRPGGQQYF.

This clonotype was found a few times. The V and J genes are TRBV4-1 and TRBJ1-2, with 7 bases matching TRBD1. CDR1 MGHRA and CDR2 YSYEKL come from the germline V gene. V trimming: 3 bases; J trimming: 4 bases; junction bases outside the gene matches: 8. There are 15 residues in the CDR3. The chain's CDR3 is CASSQPHRGPYGYTF. For the CDR3, the DNA is TGCGCCAGCAGCCAGCCCCACAGGGGCCCCTATGGCTACACCTTC.

This chain joins TRBV4-3 and TRBJ2-4; 9 bases line up with TRBD1. CDR1 and CDR2 (germline): LGHNA, YSLEER. This CDR3 comprises 16 residues. J gave up 7 bases and V 4 bases, and 11 bases lay outside the gene matches. The CDR3 coding sequence is TGCGCCAGCAGCCGATCCGGGACAGGGACGTTCAACATTCAGTACTTC. Its protein product is CASSRSGTGTFNIQYF.

This clonotype has a count of ten or more. This chain uses TRBV5-6 with TRBJ1-4; perhaps TRBD1 as D (5 bases). Trimming cost V 4 bases and J 5 bases, with 15 bases left between them. The CDR3 is 15 amino acids. Germline CDR1 is SGHDT and CDR2 is YYEEEE. As DNA, the CDR3 is TGTGCCAGCAGCCTCGCCGGGACGGGGAATGAAAAACTGTTTTTT. This sequence encodes CASSLAGTGNEKLFF.

This clonotype appeared a few times. The chain couples TRBV29-1 to TRBJ1-1, with D possibly being TRBD1 (5 bases). The CDR3 runs to 13 residues. Germline V gives CDR1 SQVTM, CDR2 ANQGSEA. Trimming removed 7 bases at V and 0 bases at J, with 12 bases between. The CDR3 bases are TGCAGCGCTGTGGCACAGGTGAACACTGAAGCTTTCTTT. It translates to CSAVAQVNTEAFF.

This clonotype occurred many times. The genes are TRBV2 and TRBJ1-2; maybe TRBD1 (6 bases). The V end lost 2 bases, the J end lost 4 bases, and 8 bases lay between the germline ends. This CDR3 comprises 13 residues. Germline loops: CDR1 SNHLY, CDR2 FYNNEI. The CDR3 is CASSEQGGYGYTF. DNA of the CDR3: TGTGCCAGCAGTGAACAAGGGGGCTATGGCTACACCTTC.

There are many counts of this clonotype. The chain recombines TRBV6-1 with TRBJ1-1, with a weak D call TRBD1 (6 bases). With 6 bases removed from V and 3 bases from J, the gap between germline ends came to 8 bases. CDR3 size: 12 residues. The V gene's germline CDR1 is MNHNS and CDR2 SASEGT. CDR3 sequence reads: CASRGAYTEAFF. CDR3 nucleotide sequence: TGTGCCAGCAGGGGGGCTTACACTGAAGCTTTCTTT.